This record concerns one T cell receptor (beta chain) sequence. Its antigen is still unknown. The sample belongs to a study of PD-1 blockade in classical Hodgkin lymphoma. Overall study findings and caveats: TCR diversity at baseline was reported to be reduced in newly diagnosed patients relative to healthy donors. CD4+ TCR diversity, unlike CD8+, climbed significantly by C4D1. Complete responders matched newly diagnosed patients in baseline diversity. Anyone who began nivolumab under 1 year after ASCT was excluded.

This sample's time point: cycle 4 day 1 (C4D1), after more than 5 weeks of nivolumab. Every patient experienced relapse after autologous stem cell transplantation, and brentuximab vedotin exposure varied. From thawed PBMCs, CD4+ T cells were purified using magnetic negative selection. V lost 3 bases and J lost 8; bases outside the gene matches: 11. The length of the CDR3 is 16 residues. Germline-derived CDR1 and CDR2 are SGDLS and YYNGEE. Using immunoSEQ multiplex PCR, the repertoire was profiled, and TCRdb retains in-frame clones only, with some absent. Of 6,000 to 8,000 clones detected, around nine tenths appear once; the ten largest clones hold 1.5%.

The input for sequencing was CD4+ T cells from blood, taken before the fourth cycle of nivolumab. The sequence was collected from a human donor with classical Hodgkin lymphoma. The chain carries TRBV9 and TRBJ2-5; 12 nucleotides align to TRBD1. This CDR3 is CASSAAPGQGAVTQYF. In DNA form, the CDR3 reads TGTGCCAGCAGCGCCGCGCCGGGACAGGGGGCAGTTACCCAGTACTTC.